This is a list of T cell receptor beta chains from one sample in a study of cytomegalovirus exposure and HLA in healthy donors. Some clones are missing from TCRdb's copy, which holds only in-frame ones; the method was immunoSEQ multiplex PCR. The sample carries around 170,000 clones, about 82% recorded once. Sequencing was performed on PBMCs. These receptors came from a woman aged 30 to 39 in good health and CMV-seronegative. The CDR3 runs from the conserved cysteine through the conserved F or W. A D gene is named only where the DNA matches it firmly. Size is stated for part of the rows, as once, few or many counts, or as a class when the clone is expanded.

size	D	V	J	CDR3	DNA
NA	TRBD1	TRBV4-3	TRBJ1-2	CASSQRWDRGDGYTF	TGCGCCAGCAGCCAAAGGTGGGACAGGGGTGATGGCTACACCTTC
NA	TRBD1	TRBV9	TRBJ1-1	CASSEGQEYTEAFF	TGTGCCAGCAGCGAGGGACAGGAGTACACTGAAGCTTTCTTT
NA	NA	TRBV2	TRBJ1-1	CASKTGVGTEAFF	TGTGCCAGCAAGACAGGAGTGGGAACTGAAGCTTTCTTT
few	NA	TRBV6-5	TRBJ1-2	CAIRQPNYGYTF	TGTGCCATACGACAGCCTAACTATGGCTACACCTTC
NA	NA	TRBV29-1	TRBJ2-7	CSVEARTGYEQYF	TGCAGCGTTGAAGCACGTACAGGCTACGAGCAGTACTTC
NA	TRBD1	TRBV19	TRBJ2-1	CASAQGIHNEQFF	TGTGCCAGCGCACAGGGGATCCACAATGAGCAGTTCTTC
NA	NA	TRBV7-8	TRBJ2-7	CASSFESLSDEQYF	TGTGCCAGCAGCTTCGAGAGCCTTTCTGACGAGCAGTACTTC
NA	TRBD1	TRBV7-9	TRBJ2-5	CASSYRGRSETQYF	TGTGCCAGCAGTTACAGGGGGCGATCAGAGACCCAGTACTTC
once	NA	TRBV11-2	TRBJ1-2	CASSLATVGGAKGYTF	TGTGCCAGCAGCTTAGCCACAGTGGGCGGGGCGAAGGGCTACACCTTC
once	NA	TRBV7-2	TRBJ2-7	CASSYYYEQYF	TGTGCCAGCAGCTACTACTACGAGCAGTACTTC
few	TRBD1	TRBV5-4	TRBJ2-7	CASSSPTGSGYEQYF	TGTGCCAGCAGCTCCCCGACAGGGTCCGGCTACGAGCAGTACTTC
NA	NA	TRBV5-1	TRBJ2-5	CASSLGGQFQETQYF	TGCGCCAGCAGCTTGGGGGGGCAGTTCCAAGAGACCCAGTACTTC
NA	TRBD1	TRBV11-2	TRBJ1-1	CASSFAATGYGTEAFF	TGTGCCAGCAGCTTCGCCGCGACAGGGTACGGCACTGAAGCTTTCTTT
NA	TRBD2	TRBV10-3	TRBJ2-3	CATMTSGGEDTQYF	TGTGCCACGATGACTAGCGGGGGGGAAGATACGCAGTATTTT
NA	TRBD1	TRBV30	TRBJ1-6	CAESGGLNSPLHF	TGTGCCGAATCAGGGGGCCTTAATTCACCCCTCCACTTT
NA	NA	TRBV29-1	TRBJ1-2	CSCRVTNYGYTF	TGCAGCTGCAGGGTCACTAACTATGGCTACACCTTC
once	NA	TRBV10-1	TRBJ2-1	CASSQEGTYNEQFF	TGCGCCAGCAGTCAGGAGGGGACGTACAATGAGCAGTTCTTC
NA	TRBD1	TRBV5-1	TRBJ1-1	CASSGGQGYTEAFF	TGCGCCAGCAGCGGTGGACAGGGGTACACTGAAGCTTTCTTT
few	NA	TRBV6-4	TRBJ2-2	CASSNRDSLTGELFF	TGTGCCAGCAGTAACCGGGACTCCCTAACCGGGGAGCTGTTTTTT
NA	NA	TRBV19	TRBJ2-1	CASTRGSSYNEQFF	TGTGCCAGCACCCGGGGAAGCTCCTACAATGAGCAGTTCTTC
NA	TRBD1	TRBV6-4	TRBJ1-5	CASSEPDRSTYQPQHF	TGTGCCAGCAGTGAGCCGGACAGGTCGACGTATCAGCCCCAGCATTTT
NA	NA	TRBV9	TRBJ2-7	CASSVGGAGSYEQYF	TGTGCCAGCAGCGTAGGAGGCGCAGGGTCCTACGAGCAGTACTTC
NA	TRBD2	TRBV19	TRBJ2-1	CASTSGTSGYNEQFF	TGTGCCAGTACCTCGGGGACTAGCGGCTACAATGAGCAGTTCTTC
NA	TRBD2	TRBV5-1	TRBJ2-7	CASSPAVRGNEQYF	TGCGCCAGCAGCCCTGCGGTGCGGGGGAACGAGCAGTACTTC
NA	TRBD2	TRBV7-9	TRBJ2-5	CASSLTSARAQYF	TGTGCCAGCAGCTTAACTAGCGCTAGGGCCCAGTACTTC
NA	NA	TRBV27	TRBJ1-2	CASSLSVDHGYTF	TGTGCCAGCAGTTTGAGCGTTGACCATGGCTACACCTTC
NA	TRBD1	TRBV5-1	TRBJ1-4	CASSPTGSNEKLFF	TGCGCCAGCAGCCCGACAGGGTCTAATGAAAAACTGTTTTTT
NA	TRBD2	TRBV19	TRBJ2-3	CASSRLTSGADTQYF	TGTGCCAGTAGTCGCTTGACTAGCGGGGCGGATACGCAGTATTTT
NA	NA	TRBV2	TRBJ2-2	CASNLGLSYTGELFF	TGTGCCAGCAATCTGGGACTTTCCTACACCGGGGAGCTGTTTTTT
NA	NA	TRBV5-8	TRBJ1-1	CASSLFMGDLNTEAFF	TGTGCCAGCAGCTTGTTCATGGGAGACTTGAACACTGAAGCTTTCTTT